These T cell receptor beta chains were read from a single sample in a study of T-cell memory formation after mild COVID-19. TCRdb called the 5' RACE reads again in MiXCR, with one record for every CDR3 protein. This sample has approximately 400,000 distinct CDR3 sequences, with approximately 24% found just once. The sequenced material came from PBMCs or a T cell subset sorted from them (not recorded which). The receptors here all came from an adult woman who had mild COVID-19 (a few samples of this study predate the infection). Cell type and time point are not known. The CDR3 runs from the conserved cysteine through the conserved F or W. Fields, in order: D gene, J gene, clone size, V gene, CDR3 protein, CDR3 DNA. The D gene is left open where the match is weak. Size tells how often a clone was seen (once, few, many) or the class of an expanded clone, and some rows leave it out.

d_gene: NA
j_gene: TRBJ1-2
abundance: few
v_gene: TRBV9
CDR3aa: CASSVDTGYYGYTF
CDR3nt: TGTGCCAGCAGCGTAGACACAGGCTACTATGGCTACACCTTC

d_gene: NA
j_gene: TRBJ1-5
abundance: NA
v_gene: TRBV20-1
CDR3aa: CSARVGASNQPQHF
CDR3nt: TGCAGTGCTAGAGTTGGGGCGAGCAATCAGCCCCAGCATTTT

d_gene: NA
j_gene: TRBJ1-5
abundance: few
v_gene: TRBV12-3/TRBV12-4
CDR3aa: CASSSTGGDNQPQHF
CDR3nt: TGTGCCAGCAGTTCTACAGGAGGGGACAATCAGCCCCAGCATTTT

d_gene: NA
j_gene: TRBJ1-2
abundance: NA
v_gene: TRBV29-1
CDR3aa: CSVGDRSYGYTF
CDR3nt: TGCAGCGTTGGGGACCGGTCGTATGGCTACACCTTC

d_gene: NA
j_gene: TRBJ2-7
abundance: once
v_gene: TRBV12-3/TRBV12-4
CDR3aa: CASNQPGRTEAYEQYF
CDR3nt: TGTGCCAGCAACCAACCGGGCAGGACCGAAGCTTACGAGCAGTACTTC

d_gene: NA
j_gene: TRBJ2-3
abundance: few
v_gene: TRBV20-1
CDR3aa: CSASGPVGKAQYF
CDR3nt: TGCAGTGCCAGTGGGCCGGTGGGTAAGGCGCAGTATTTT

d_gene: NA
j_gene: TRBJ2-7
abundance: many
v_gene: TRBV10-3
CDR3aa: CAISGTYEQYF
CDR3nt: TGTGCCATATCAGGGACCTACGAGCAGTACTTC

d_gene: NA
j_gene: TRBJ1-2
abundance: few
v_gene: TRBV6-5
CDR3aa: CASSPRKGYGYTF
CDR3nt: TGTGCCAGCAGTCCCCGTAAGGGGTATGGCTACACCTTC

d_gene: NA
j_gene: TRBJ2-3
abundance: few
v_gene: TRBV4-1
CDR3aa: CASSQDWSTDTQYF
CDR3nt: TGCGCCAGCAGCCAAGATTGGAGCACAGATACGCAGTATTTT

d_gene: NA
j_gene: TRBJ2-2
abundance: NA
v_gene: TRBV24-1
CDR3aa: CATSVTTANTGELFF
CDR3nt: TGTGCCACCAGCGTGACAACCGCGAACACCGGGGAGCTGTTTTTT

d_gene: NA
j_gene: TRBJ2-7
abundance: NA
v_gene: TRBV4-3
CDR3aa: CASSQYGGAYEQYF
CDR3nt: TGCGCCAGCAGCCAGTATGGGGGAGCCTACGAGCAGTACTTC

d_gene: NA
j_gene: TRBJ2-2
abundance: NA
v_gene: TRBV9
CDR3aa: CASSVGGAGTGELFF
CDR3nt: TGTGCCAGCAGCGTAGGGGGCGCGGGCACCGGGGAGCTGTTTTTT

d_gene: NA
j_gene: TRBJ2-5
abundance: few
v_gene: TRBV29-1
CDR3aa: CSVEWVGGQETQYF
CDR3nt: TGCAGCGTTGAGTGGGTCGGGGGACAAGAGACCCAGTACTTC

d_gene: NA
j_gene: TRBJ2-1
abundance: NA
v_gene: TRBV19
CDR3aa: CASSIGGGDSYNEQFF
CDR3nt: TGTGCCAGTAGTATAGGGGGCGGGGATTCCTACAATGAGCAGTTCTTC

d_gene: TRBD2
j_gene: TRBJ2-1
abundance: few
v_gene: TRBV19
CDR3aa: CASRPPGLAANEQFF
CDR3nt: TGTGCCAGTAGGCCACCGGGACTAGCCGCCAATGAGCAGTTCTTC

d_gene: TRBD2
j_gene: TRBJ2-3
abundance: NA
v_gene: TRBV10-3
CDR3aa: CAISVGGGYTDTQYF
CDR3nt: TGTGCCATCAGTGTTGGCGGGGGATACACAGATACGCAGTATTTT

d_gene: TRBD2
j_gene: TRBJ2-1
abundance: few
v_gene: TRBV7-2
CDR3aa: CASSLGPGLAGRNEQFF
CDR3nt: TGTGCCAGCAGCTTAGGGCCGGGACTAGCGGGCCGCAATGAGCAGTTCTTC

d_gene: NA
j_gene: TRBJ2-5
abundance: NA
v_gene: TRBV29-1
CDR3aa: CSVEGQPAFQETQYF
CDR3nt: TGCAGCGTAGAAGGACAGCCCGCTTTTCAAGAGACCCAGTACTTC

d_gene: NA
j_gene: TRBJ2-7
abundance: few
v_gene: TRBV5-1
CDR3aa: CASSAQQGTNEQYF
CDR3nt: TGCGCCAGCAGCGCCCAGCAAGGGACGAACGAGCAGTACTTC

d_gene: NA
j_gene: TRBJ2-5
abundance: NA
v_gene: TRBV2
CDR3aa: CASSRSLVRDRTQYF
CDR3nt: TGTGCCAGCAGTAGGTCACTAGTTCGAGATCGTACCCAGTACTTC

d_gene: TRBD1
j_gene: TRBJ1-6
abundance: few
v_gene: TRBV19
CDR3aa: CASRQDRGSPLHF
CDR3nt: TGTGCCAGTCGGCAGGACAGGGGTTCACCCCTCCACTTT

d_gene: TRBD2
j_gene: TRBJ2-1
abundance: few
v_gene: TRBV3-1
CDR3aa: CASSQDSASGSNEQFF
CDR3nt: TGTGCCAGCAGCCAAGATTCCGCTAGCGGGAGCAATGAGCAGTTCTTC

d_gene: NA
j_gene: TRBJ2-2
abundance: many
v_gene: TRBV7-6
CDR3aa: CASSFRMTGHHTGELFF
CDR3nt: TGTGCCAGCAGCTTTAGAATGACGGGACACCACACCGGGGAGCTGTTTTTT

d_gene: TRBD2
j_gene: TRBJ2-5
abundance: few
v_gene: TRBV27
CDR3aa: CATSREGQKTQYF
CDR3nt: TGTGCCACCTCCCGGGAGGGCCAGAAGACCCAGTACTTC

d_gene: NA
j_gene: TRBJ1-5
abundance: few
v_gene: TRBV20-1
CDR3aa: CSAKTVLVGDQPQHF
CDR3nt: TGCAGTGCTAAAACCGTACTCGTTGGCGATCAGCCCCAGCATTTT

d_gene: NA
j_gene: TRBJ2-6
abundance: few
v_gene: TRBV7-9
CDR3aa: CASSAHSSGANVLTF
CDR3nt: TGTGCCAGCAGCGCACACAGCTCTGGGGCCAACGTCCTGACTTTC

d_gene: NA
j_gene: TRBJ2-3
abundance: NA
v_gene: TRBV5-4
CDR3aa: CASSSREITDTQYF
CDR3nt: TGTGCCAGCAGCAGCCGGGAAATCACAGATACGCAGTATTTT

d_gene: TRBD2
j_gene: TRBJ2-7
abundance: NA
v_gene: TRBV6-2/TRBV6-3
CDR3aa: CASSRWGLAGDNEQYF
CDR3nt: TGTGCCAGCAGCCGCTGGGGACTAGCGGGAGATAACGAGCAGTACTTC

d_gene: TRBD2
j_gene: TRBJ2-7
abundance: few
v_gene: TRBV4-1
CDR3aa: CASSRRGGTSGGPSYEQYF
CDR3nt: TGCGCCAGCAGCCGAAGAGGGGGGACTAGCGGGGGCCCATCCTACGAGCAGTACTTC

d_gene: TRBD1
j_gene: TRBJ2-2
abundance: few
v_gene: TRBV20-1
CDR3aa: CSATYSGGQATSGELFF
CDR3nt: TGCAGTGCTACGTACTCCGGGGGACAGGCCACATCCGGGGAGCTGTTTTTT

d_gene: TRBD1
j_gene: TRBJ2-7
abundance: NA
v_gene: TRBV11-3
CDR3aa: CASRPGQGKDEQYF
CDR3nt: TGTGCCAGCAGACCGGGACAGGGGAAGGACGAGCAGTACTTC

d_gene: TRBD1
j_gene: TRBJ1-2
abundance: NA
v_gene: TRBV5-6
CDR3aa: CASTRGRGYTF
CDR3nt: TGTGCCAGCACCAGGGGGCGCGGCTACACCTTC